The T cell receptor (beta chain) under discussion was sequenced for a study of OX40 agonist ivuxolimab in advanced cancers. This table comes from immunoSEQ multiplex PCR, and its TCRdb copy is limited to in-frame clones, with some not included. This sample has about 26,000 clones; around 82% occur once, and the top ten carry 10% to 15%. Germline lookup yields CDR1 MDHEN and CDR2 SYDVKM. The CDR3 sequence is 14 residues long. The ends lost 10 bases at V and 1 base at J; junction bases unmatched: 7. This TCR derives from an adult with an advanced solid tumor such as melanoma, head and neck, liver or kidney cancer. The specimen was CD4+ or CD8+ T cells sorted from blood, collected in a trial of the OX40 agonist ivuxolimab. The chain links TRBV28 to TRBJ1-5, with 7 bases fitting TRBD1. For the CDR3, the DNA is TGTGCCACCCGAAACAGGGGAAGCAATCAGCCCCAGCATTTT. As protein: CATRNRGSNQPQHF.